This T cell receptor beta chain originates from a study of vaccination effects on CD4 cells after COVID-19. Study details: Each participant received a vaccine that was either BNT162b2 or mRNA-1273, given as two doses.

The data were produced by immunoSEQ multiplex PCR, yet TCRdb's version contains in-frame clones alone and is incomplete. The table has 20,000 to 25,000 clones, 65% to 80% seen once; the top ten hold around 10%. Using viral peptide pools, the ViraFEST assay grew out antigen-specific CD4+ T cells prior to sequencing. Upon completion of roughly ten days in culture, CD4+ T cells were isolated. Prior SARS-CoV-2 infection was absent in the vaccine recipients, as shown by negative nucleocapsid antibodies. A remark on this clone: The antigen is not known.

Study outcomes and limitations: Cross-reaction with common cold coronaviruses was seen in only 1 of 255 vaccine-induced clones from healthy vaccinees. Pronounced clonal contraction occurred in clones induced by infection and by vaccine late after vaccination.

Sequencing used CD4+ T cells from PBMCs cultured with HCoV-NL63 spike peptides, obtained before COVID-19 vaccination. The origin of this receptor is a human donor who received a COVID-19 vaccine.

The CDR3 reads CASSLTTLFPHPLTF. The CDR3 DNA is TGTGCCAGCAGTTTAACAACTCTTTTCCCCCACCCTCTAACCTTC. J is TRBJ1-2 and V is TRBV27; D is uncertain. The CDR3 runs 15 residues. V was cut by 2 bases and J by 14 bases, with 24 bases left in between. The germline V gene encodes CDR1 MNHEY and CDR2 SMNVEV (reference sequence).